What follows are 25 T cell receptor beta chains derived from one specimen sequenced in a study of blood T cell repertoires in COVID-19. TCRdb's copy holds only in-frame clones and misses some; the assay was immunoSEQ multiplex PCR. The repertoire consists of around 370,000 clones, with nearly 90% occurring once and the leading ten covering 6.5%. The specimen sequenced was peripheral blood. All receptors come from a man younger than 30 with active or convalescent COVID-19.

The chain has TRBV29-1 and TRBJ2-2, with 7 bases identical to TRBD1. This CDR3 contains 15 residues. V shed 6 bases and J 0 bases; nucleotides not matched to a gene: 7. Germline CDR1 is SQVTM and CDR2 is ANQGSEA. The CDR3 DNA follows: TGCAGCGTAGAGGGACAGACCGCGAACACCGGGGAGCTGTTTTTT. Its protein is CSVEGQTANTGELFF.

This clone was seen only a few times. The chain couples TRBV5-1 to TRBJ1-5, with D tentatively TRBD1 (5 bases). Germline CDR1 SGHRS, CDR2 YFSETQ. This CDR3 is built from 14 residues. Trimming left V 5 bases short and J 3 bases short, with 12 bases between. CDR3: CASSLTGTNQPQHF. The CDR3 DNA is TGCGCCAGCAGTCTTACAGGTACCAATCAGCCCCAGCATTTT.

V is TRBV5-1 and J is TRBJ2-2; 7 bases line up with TRBD2. V was pared by 4 bases and J by 3 bases, with 6 bases of the junction left unmatched. This CDR3 has 15 residues. Germline CDR1 and CDR2: SGHRS and YFSETQ. This CDR3 is CASSASSGHTGELFF. For the CDR3, the DNA is TGCGCCAGCAGCGCATCTAGCGGACACACCGGGGAGCTGTTTTTT.

The V gene is TRBV10-3, the J gene TRBJ2-1; 9 bases agree with TRBD2. This CDR3 comprises 15 residues. The germline gives CDR1 ENHRY, CDR2 SYGVKD. J was trimmed by 9 bases and V by 5 bases; bases with no gene match: 11. The CDR3 DNA follows: TGTGCCATCAGTCCCGGGGAAGCGGGGGGTTTTGAGCAGTTCTTC. Its translation is CAISPGEAGGFEQFF.

The chain joins TRBV29-1 to TRBJ1-4; TRBD1 is a possible D gene (5 bases). Trimming stripped 7 bases from V and 8 bases from J, with 20 bases between. The CDR3 totals 14 residues. Germline CDR1 is SQVTM and CDR2 is ANQGSEA. The CDR3 spells CSATSGGIGEKLFF. The CDR3, as DNA: TGCAGCGCTACCTCGGGGGGGATTGGGGAAAAACTGTTTTTT. The full variable domain, completed using reference TRBV29-1 and TRBJ1-4, is SAVISQKPSRDICQRGTSLTIQCQVDSQVTMMFWYRQQPGQSLTLIATANQGSEATYESGFVIDKFPISRPNLTFSTLTVSNMSPEDSSIYLCSATSGGIGEKLFFGSGTQLSVL.

The chain carries TRBV4-2 and TRBJ1-3, with a tentative D call TRBD1 (5 bases). Germline assignment: CDR1 LGHNA and CDR2 YNFKEQ. Trimming took 4 bases from V and 0 from J, leaving 16 bases between them. This CDR3 has 17 amino acids. CDR3 sequence (DNA): TGTGCCAGCAGCCTGACCAAAGACAGTCGCTCTGGAAACACCATATATTTT. Encoded protein: CASSLTKDSRSGNTIYF.

In this sample, this clone turned up many times. This rearrangement joins TRBV12-5 to TRBJ2-2; D perhaps matches TRBD2 (6 bases). V was shortened by 3 bases and J by 7 bases, with 18 bases between the two germline ends. Germline CDR1 and CDR2: LGHNT and FRNRAP. The length of the CDR3 is 16 residues. The CDR3, as DNA: TGTGCTAGTGGTTTCCCAGAGGAGGGGCTCGTCGGGGAGCTGTTTTTT. Amino acids: CASGFPEEGLVGELFF.

This clone was seen once. The chain recombines TRBV15 with TRBJ1-5; TRBD1 might be the D (6 bases). V was cut by 5 bases and J by 7 bases, with 12 bases left in between. Germline V lookup: CDR1 LNHNV, CDR2 YYDKDF (reference sequence). This CDR3 region has 13 residues. The chain's CDR3 is CATSLPGEQPQHF. As DNA, the CDR3 is TGTGCCACCAGCTTGCCAGGGGAACAGCCCCAGCATTTT.

This clone has a single count. The chain joins TRBV28 to TRBJ1-2, with a tentative D call TRBD1 (6 bases). Between the trimmed V and J ends, which lost 3 bases and 4 bases, there was a span of 15 bases. The CDR3 is 15 residues long. Germline assignment: CDR1 MDHEN and CDR2 SYDVKM. In nucleotides, the CDR3 is TGTGCCAGCAGTTTCCCCGGACAGATTACCTATGGCTACACCTTC. Translation gives CASSFPGQITYGYTF.

The gene calls are TRBV15 and TRBJ2-5, with 12 bases matching TRBD2. The germline V gene encodes CDR1 LNHNV and CDR2 YYDKDF (reference sequence). This CDR3 has 18 amino acids. The V and J ends lost 0 bases and 4 bases, in that order; junction bases with no gene match: 9. CDR3 bases: TGTGCCACCAGCAGAGATCGCCCCCTAGCGGGAGGGCCAGAGACCCAGTACTTC. Protein sequence: CATSRDRPLAGGPETQYF.

This chain joins TRBV19 and TRBJ1-5, with 9 bases fitting TRBD1. Trimming cost V 1 base and J 7 bases; bases outside gene matches: 11. This CDR3 spans 17 amino acids. CDR1 and CDR2 from the germline V gene are LNHDA and SQIVND (reference sequence). The CDR3 spells CASSIASGTGKEQPQHF. The CDR3 region has the DNA TGTGCCAGTAGTATAGCCTCCGGGACAGGGAAGGAACAGCCCCAGCATTTT.

The chain couples TRBV29-1 to TRBJ2-1; 9 bases line up with TRBD1. The trim removed 5 bases at V and 8 bases at J, leaving 4 bases unmatched. The CDR3 extends over 12 amino acids. The germline gives CDR1 SQVTM, CDR2 ANQGSEA. CDR3: CSVNWDRDEQFF. In DNA form, the CDR3 reads TGCAGCGTTAATTGGGACAGGGATGAGCAGTTCTTC.

The chain joins TRBV10-2 to TRBJ2-1; 10 bases are a match to TRBD2. CDR3 length: 14 residues. CDR1 and CDR2 (germline): WSHSY, SAAADI. Losses at the gene ends were 6 bases for V and 5 bases for J; bases not matched to a gene: 4. The CDR3 coding sequence is TGCGCCAGCAGAGGGACTAGCGCTGACAATGAGCAGTTCTTC. Translation gives CASRGTSADNEQFF.

The V call is TRBV28, the J call TRBJ1-5, with D tentatively TRBD1 (6 bases). Germline lookup yields CDR1 MDHEN and CDR2 SYDVKM. With 5 bases removed from V and 7 bases from J, the gap between germline ends came to 12 bases. This CDR3 is 13 amino acids long. The CDR3 DNA reads TGTGCCAGCAGTGCCACTAGGGGGCAGCCCCAGCATTTT. This codes for CASSATRGQPQHF.

This clone showed up just once. V is TRBV7-2 and J is TRBJ1-3; 12 nucleotides align to TRBD1. J was trimmed by 1 base and V by 0 bases; bases with no gene match: 1. Germline loops: CDR1 SGHTA, CDR2 FQGNSA. CDR3 size: 17 residues. The CDR3 is CASSLAGQGASGNTIYF. The CDR3 bases are TGTGCCAGCAGCTTAGCGGGACAGGGGGCATCTGGAAACACCATATATTTT.

J is TRBJ2-2 and V is TRBV28, with D uncertain. V dropped 1 base and J dropped 6 bases, with 6 bases sitting between them. The length of the CDR3 is 13 residues. From germline, CDR1 is MDHEN and CDR2 SYDVKM. The CDR3 sequence is CASSLSLAGELFF. The CDR3 DNA follows: TGTGCCAGCAGTTTATCCCTAGCCGGGGAGCTGTTTTTT. Drawing the rest from reference TRBV28 and TRBJ2-2, the complete variable domain is DVKVTQSSRYLVKRTGEKVFLECVQDMDHENMFWYRQDPGLGLRLIYFSYDVKMKEKGDIPEGYSVSREKKERFSLILESASTNQTSMYLCASSLSLAGELFFGEGSRLTVL.

The chain has TRBV27 and TRBJ2-2; D unresolved. V was trimmed by 7 bases and J by 3 bases, leaving 18 bases between them. This CDR3 region has 16 residues. Germline assignment: CDR1 MNHEY and CDR2 SMNVEV (reference sequence). The CDR3 region has the DNA TGTGCCAGCACCGCGAAACCCCGACATTACACCGGGGAGCTGTTTTTT. It yields the protein CASTAKPRHYTGELFF.

The gene calls are TRBV2 and TRBJ2-5; D is unresolved. V lost 6 bases and J lost 5, with 10 bases in between. The CDR3 runs 12 residues. CDR1 is SNHLY, CDR2 FYNNEI, per germline. As DNA, the CDR3 is TGTGCCAGCAGGAATGAGAAGGAGACCCAGTACTTC. It is translated as CASRNEKETQYF.

The rearrangement uses TRBV9 and TRBJ2-1; 8 positions agree with TRBD1. The V segment lost 5 bases and the J segment 8 bases; nucleotides outside the gene matches: 12. The CDR3 covers 15 residues. Germline assignment: CDR1 SGDLS and CDR2 YYNGEE. The CDR3 sequence is CASSATAGGGHEQFF. The CDR3 nucleotides are TGTGCCAGCAGTGCCACCGCAGGGGGCGGGCATGAGCAGTTCTTC.

The chain couples TRBV7-8 to TRBJ2-7; 9 positions agree with TRBD1. The CDR3 spans 14 residues. Germline CDR1 SGHVS, CDR2 FQNEAQ. V lost 1 base and J lost 7; bases outside the gene matches: 5. The CDR3 nucleotides are TGTGCCAGCAGCTTAGGGACAGGGGAGGGGGAGCAGTACTTC. This encodes CASSLGTGEGEQYF.

V gene TRBV2 combines with J gene TRBJ1-1; D uncertain. This CDR3 region has 14 residues. Germline V lookup: CDR1 SNHLY, CDR2 FYNNEI. Deletions cut 6 bases from V and 4 bases from J, with 15 bases between. CDR3 DNA sequence: TGTGCCAGCAGGGCCGACATTATCGGCACTGAAGCTTTCTTT. This codes for CASRADIIGTEAFF. Supplemented by reference TRBV2 and TRBJ1-1, the full variable domain reads EPEVTQTPSHQVTQMGQEVILRCVPISNHLYFYWYRQILGQKVEFLVSFYNNEISEKSEIFDDQFSVERPDGSNFTLKIRSTKLEDSAMYFCASRADIIGTEAFFGQGTRLTVV.

The genes are TRBV9 and TRBJ1-2, with D perhaps matching TRBD1 (5 bases). V was clipped by 0 bases and J by 1 base, with 13 bases between them. Per the germline V gene, CDR1 is SGDLS and CDR2 is YYNGEE. The CDR3 contains 16 residues. CDR3 in DNA: TGTGCCAGCAGCGTAGAGACTGCAGGGCTTAACTATGGCTACACCTTC. Translated: CASSVETAGLNYGYTF.

The genes are TRBV7-3 and TRBJ2-5; D perhaps matches TRBD2 (6 bases). Germline values: CDR1 SGHTA, CDR2 FQGTGA. Trimming removed 8 bases at V and 5 bases at J, with 18 bases between. This CDR3 is built from 14 residues. CDR3 in DNA: TGTGCCAGCTCACTGGGCGGGGCTGGGGAGACCCAGTACTTC. This translates into CASSLGGAGETQYF.

This chain connects TRBV3-1 (or the pseudogene TRBV3-2) to TRBJ2-3; a possible D gene is TRBD1 (5 bases). Germline values: CDR1 LGHDT, CDR2 YNNKEL (reference sequence). Trimming took 5 bases from V and 0 from J, leaving 18 bases between them. CDR3 length: 17 residues. The CDR3 here is CASSGFRQGRSTDTQYF. The CDR3, as DNA: TGTGCCAGCAGCGGGTTTCGGCAGGGCCGTAGCACAGATACGCAGTATTTT.

J is TRBJ1-2 and V is TRBV6-5, with D perhaps matching TRBD1 (5 bases). The CDR3 has 11 amino acids. With 10 bases removed from V and 3 bases from J, the gap between germline ends came to 9 bases. Germline assignment: CDR1 MNHEY and CDR2 SVGAGI. In DNA, the CDR3 is TGTGCCACCGGGGGTGACTATGGCTACACCTTC. Amino acid sequence: CATGGDYGYTF.